These 5 T cell receptor beta chains share one sample of origin, sequenced in a study of OX40 agonist ivuxolimab in advanced cancers. Libraries were built with the immunoSEQ multiplex PCR assay. Entries here come from immuneACCESS through TCRdb and include only in-frame sequences with V and J called. Some clones fail to appear in such tables; in the studies checked, an unresolved V gene covers under half of the shortfall, and the cause of the remainder is unknown. For this sample there are roughly 35,000 clones; approximately 81% appear just once. 9.5% to 15% of the sample rests with the top ten. The material sequenced was CD4+ or CD8+ T cells sorted from blood, taken in a trial of the OX40 agonist ivuxolimab. All receptors derive from an adult with an advanced solid tumor such as melanoma, head and neck, liver or kidney cancer.

The chain joins TRBV19 to TRBJ2-1; 7 nucleotides align to TRBD2. Germline V lookup: CDR1 LNHDA, CDR2 SQIVND (reference sequence). J gave up 7 bases and V 7 bases, and 16 bases lay outside the gene matches. CDR3 length: 16 residues. CDR3 in amino acids: CASNEGSGVFPNEQFF. As DNA, the CDR3 is TGTGCCAGTAATGAAGGGAGCGGGGTATTCCCTAATGAGCAGTTCTTC.

By its share, this clone is medium-sized. The chain employs TRBV19 and TRBJ2-6, with D possibly being TRBD1 (5 bases). V was cut by 1 base and J by 0 bases, with 10 bases left in between. This CDR3 region has 17 residues. Germline lookup yields CDR1 LNHDA and CDR2 SQIVND (reference sequence). The CDR3 bases are TGTGCCAGTAGTATAGGGACACATTTCTCTGGGGCCAACGTCCTGACTTTC. Amino acids: CASSIGTHFSGANVLTF.

This sequence joins TRBV27 and TRBJ2-7, with a tentative D call TRBD1 (5 bases). TRBJ2-5 matches the DNA end more closely, so the J call is doubtful. This CDR3 is 13 amino acids long. CDR1 is MNHEY, CDR2 SMNVEV, per germline (reference sequence). CDR3 in amino acids: CASSHRPGETQYF. DNA of the CDR3: TGTGCCAGCAGTCACAGGCCCGGAGAGACCCAGTACTTC.

Notes on this clone: The junction shows a germline mismatch at one end, possibly a read error. This chain connects TRBV28 to TRBJ1-2, with 8 bases matching TRBD1. The CDR3 runs 12 residues. The germline gives CDR1 MDHEN, CDR2 SYDVKM. Here the CDR3 reads CASSPDRGRVFF. DNA of the CDR3: TGTGCCAGCAGCCCTGACAGGGGCCGCGTTTTCTTC.

The chain couples TRBV11-2 to TRBJ1-3; unclear D gene. The V gene lost 0 bases and the J gene lost 0 bases, with 12 bases spanning the gap. The germline CDR1 and CDR2 sequences are SGHAT and FQNNGV. CDR3 length equals 17 residues. The CDR3 protein is CASSLDLGRNSGNTIYF. CDR3 in DNA: TGTGCCAGCAGCTTAGACTTGGGCAGAAACTCTGGAAACACCATATATTTT.